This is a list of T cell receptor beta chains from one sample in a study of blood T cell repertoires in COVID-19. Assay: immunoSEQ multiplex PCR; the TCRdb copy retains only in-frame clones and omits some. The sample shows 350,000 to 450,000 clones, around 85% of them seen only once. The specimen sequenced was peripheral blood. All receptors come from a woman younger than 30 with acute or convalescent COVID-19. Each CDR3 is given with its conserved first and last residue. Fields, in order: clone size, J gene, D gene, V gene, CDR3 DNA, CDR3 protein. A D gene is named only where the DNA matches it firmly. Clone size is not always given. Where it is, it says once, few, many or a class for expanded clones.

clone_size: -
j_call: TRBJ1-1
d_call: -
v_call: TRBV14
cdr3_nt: TGTGCCAGCAGCCTCGACGCGCGAGGCACTGAAGCTTTCTTT
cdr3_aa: CASSLDARGTEAFF

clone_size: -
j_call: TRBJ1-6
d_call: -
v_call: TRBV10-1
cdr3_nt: TGCGCCAGGAGACTAGTAGGACCCCTCCACTTT
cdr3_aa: CARRLVGPLHF

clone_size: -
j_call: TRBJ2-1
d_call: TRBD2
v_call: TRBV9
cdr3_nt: TGTGCCAGCAGCCTTTCTAGCGGGGGAGTGAATGAGCAGTTCTTC
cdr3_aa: CASSLSSGGVNEQFF

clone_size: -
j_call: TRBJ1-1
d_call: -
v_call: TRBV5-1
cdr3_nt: TGCGCCAGCAGCTTTTCTCTGGACTCCGAAGCTTTCTTT
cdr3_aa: CASSFSLDSEAFF

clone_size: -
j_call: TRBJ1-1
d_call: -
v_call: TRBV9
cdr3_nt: TGTGCCAGCAGCGTAGGAGACAGTGACACTGAAGCTTTCTTT
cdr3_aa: CASSVGDSDTEAFF

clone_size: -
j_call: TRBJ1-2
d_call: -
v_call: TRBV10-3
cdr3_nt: TGTGCCATCAGAGCCAACTATGGCTACACCTTC
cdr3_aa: CAIRANYGYTF

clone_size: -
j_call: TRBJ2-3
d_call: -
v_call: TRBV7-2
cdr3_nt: TGTGCCAGCAGCTTAGACCAGGTCGTAGGAGATACGCAGTATTTT
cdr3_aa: CASSLDQVVGDTQYF

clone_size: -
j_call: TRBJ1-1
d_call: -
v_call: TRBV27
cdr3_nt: TGTGCCAGCAGCAGACCAGGGAACACTGAAGCTTTCTTT
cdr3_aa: CASSRPGNTEAFF

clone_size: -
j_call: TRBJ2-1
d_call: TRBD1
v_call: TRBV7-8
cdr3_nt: TGTGCCAGCAGCCCCCGACAGGGACGCTCCTACAATGAGCAGTTCTTC
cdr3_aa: CASSPRQGRSYNEQFF

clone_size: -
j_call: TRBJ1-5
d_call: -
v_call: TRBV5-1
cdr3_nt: TGCGCCAGCTCCCCAGATCTCAATCAGCCCCAGCATTTT
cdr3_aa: CASSPDLNQPQHF

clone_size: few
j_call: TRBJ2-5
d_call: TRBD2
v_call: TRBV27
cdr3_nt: TGTGCCAGCAGCACTGCGGGACTAGACGAGACCCAGTACTTC
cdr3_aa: CASSTAGLDETQYF

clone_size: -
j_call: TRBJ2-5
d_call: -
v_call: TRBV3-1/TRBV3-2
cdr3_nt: TGTGCCAGCAGCCAGACTTCTCCGGGAGAGACCCAGTACTTC
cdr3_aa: CASSQTSPGETQYF

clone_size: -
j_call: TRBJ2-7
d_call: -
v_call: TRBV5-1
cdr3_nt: TGCGCCAGCAGCTCGATACAGAGCTCCTACGAGCAGTACTTC
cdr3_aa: CASSSIQSSYEQYF

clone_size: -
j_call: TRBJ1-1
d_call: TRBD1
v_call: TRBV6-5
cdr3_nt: TGTGCCAGCAGTTATACAGGGGTGGCGAACACTGAAGCTTTCTTT
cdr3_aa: CASSYTGVANTEAFF

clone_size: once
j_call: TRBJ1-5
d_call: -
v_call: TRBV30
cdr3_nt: TGTGCCTGGAGGGCCGTTGAGGGCGGGCAGCCCCAGCATTTT
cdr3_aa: CAWRAVEGGQPQHF

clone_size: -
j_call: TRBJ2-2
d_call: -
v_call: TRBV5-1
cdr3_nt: TGCGCCAGCAGCCCGGGTGACACCGGGGAGCTGTTTTTT
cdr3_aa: CASSPGDTGELFF

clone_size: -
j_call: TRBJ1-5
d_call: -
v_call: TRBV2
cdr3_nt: TGTGCCAGCAGGCCGGACAGTATCAATCAGCCCCAGCATTTT
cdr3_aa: CASRPDSINQPQHF

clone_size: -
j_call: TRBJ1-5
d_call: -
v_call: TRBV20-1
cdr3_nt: TGCAGTGCTAGTCCTCGGGGGGGGAATCAGCCCCAGCATTTT
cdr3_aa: CSASPRGGNQPQHF

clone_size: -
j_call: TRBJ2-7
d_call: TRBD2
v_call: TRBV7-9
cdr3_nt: TGTGCCAGCAGCTTAGGAGCGGGAGGCGCCTACGAGCAGTACTTC
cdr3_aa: CASSLGAGGAYEQYF

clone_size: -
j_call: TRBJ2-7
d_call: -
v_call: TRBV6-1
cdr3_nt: TGTGCCAGCAGTGGTCTGGAAGGGGAAGGCTCCTACGAGCAGTACTTC
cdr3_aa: CASSGLEGEGSYEQYF

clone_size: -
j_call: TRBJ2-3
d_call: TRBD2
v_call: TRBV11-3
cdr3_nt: TGTGCCAGCAGCTTCGGACTAGCGGGGCCAGATACGCAGTATTTT
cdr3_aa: CASSFGLAGPDTQYF

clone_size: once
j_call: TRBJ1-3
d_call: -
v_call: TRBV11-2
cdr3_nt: TGTGCCAGCAGCTTAGTAGACTCTGGAAACACCATATATTTT
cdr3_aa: CASSLVDSGNTIYF

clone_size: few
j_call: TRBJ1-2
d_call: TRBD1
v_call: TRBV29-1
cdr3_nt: TGCAGCGCCTGCAGCGTTTGTGGGACAGGGTATGGCTACACCTTC
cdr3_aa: CSACSVCGTGYGYTF

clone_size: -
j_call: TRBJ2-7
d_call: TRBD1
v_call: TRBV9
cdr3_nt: TGTGCCAGCAGCGTAGATACAGGGGGCGCCTACGAGCAGTACTTC
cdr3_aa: CASSVDTGGAYEQYF

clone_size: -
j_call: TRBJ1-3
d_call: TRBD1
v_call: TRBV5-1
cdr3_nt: TGCGCCAGCAGCTTGACTGGACAGGCTGGAAACACCATATATTTT
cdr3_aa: CASSLTGQAGNTIYF

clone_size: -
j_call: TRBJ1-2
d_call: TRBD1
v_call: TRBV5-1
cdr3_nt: TGCGCCAGCAGCTTGGATGGTAGGGGACAGGGGGTCGGCTACACCTTC
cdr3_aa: CASSLDGRGQGVGYTF

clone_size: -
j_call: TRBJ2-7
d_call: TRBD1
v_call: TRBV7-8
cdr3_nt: TGTGCCAGCAGCACACCGGGACAGGGCCTCCACGAGCAGTACTTC
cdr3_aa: CASSTPGQGLHEQYF

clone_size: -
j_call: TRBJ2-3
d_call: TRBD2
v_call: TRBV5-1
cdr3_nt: TGCGCCAGCAGCAGAACCGGGACTAGCGGGCCAGATACGCAGTATTTT
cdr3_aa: CASSRTGTSGPDTQYF